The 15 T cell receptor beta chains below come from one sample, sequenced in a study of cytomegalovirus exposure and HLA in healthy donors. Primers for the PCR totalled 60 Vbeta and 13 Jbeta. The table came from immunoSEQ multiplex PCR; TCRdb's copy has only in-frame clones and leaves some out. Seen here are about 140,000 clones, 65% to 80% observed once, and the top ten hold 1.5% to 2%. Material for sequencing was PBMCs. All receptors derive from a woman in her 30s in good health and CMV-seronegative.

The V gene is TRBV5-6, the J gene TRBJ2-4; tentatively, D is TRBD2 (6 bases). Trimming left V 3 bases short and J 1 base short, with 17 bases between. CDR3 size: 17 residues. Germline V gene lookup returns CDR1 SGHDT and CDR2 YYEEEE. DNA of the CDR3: TGTGCCAGCAGCTCCATAAGAGTGGGACTGGCCAAAAACATTCAGTACTTC. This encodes CASSSIRVGLAKNIQYF.

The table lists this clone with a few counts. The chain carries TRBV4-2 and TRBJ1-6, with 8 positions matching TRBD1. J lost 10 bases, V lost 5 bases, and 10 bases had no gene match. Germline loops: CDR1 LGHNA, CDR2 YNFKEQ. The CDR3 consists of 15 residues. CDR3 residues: CASSFRTGQESPLHF. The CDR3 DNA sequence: TGTGCCAGCAGCTTCCGGACAGGGCAAGAGTCACCCCTCCACTTT.

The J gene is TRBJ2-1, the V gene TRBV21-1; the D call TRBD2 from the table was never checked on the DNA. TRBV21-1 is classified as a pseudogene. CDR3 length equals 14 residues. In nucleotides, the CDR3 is TGTGCCAGCATCGGACTAGCGGGAGACAGTGAGCAGTTCTTC. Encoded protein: CASIGLAGDSEQFF.

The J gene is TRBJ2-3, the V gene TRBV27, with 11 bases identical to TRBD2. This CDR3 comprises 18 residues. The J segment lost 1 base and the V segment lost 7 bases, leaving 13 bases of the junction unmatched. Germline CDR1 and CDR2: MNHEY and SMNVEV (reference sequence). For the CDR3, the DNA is TGTGCCAGCAACGTAGCGGGGGGGCGGTTTCCTGGCACAGATACGCAGTATTTT. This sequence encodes CASNVAGGRFPGTDTQYF.

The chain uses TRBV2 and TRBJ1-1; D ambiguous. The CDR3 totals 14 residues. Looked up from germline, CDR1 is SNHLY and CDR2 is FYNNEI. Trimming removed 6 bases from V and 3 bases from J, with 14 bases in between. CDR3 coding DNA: TGTGCCAGCAGAGGGAGTGGATGGGACACTGAAGCTTTCTTT. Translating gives CASRGSGWDTEAFF.

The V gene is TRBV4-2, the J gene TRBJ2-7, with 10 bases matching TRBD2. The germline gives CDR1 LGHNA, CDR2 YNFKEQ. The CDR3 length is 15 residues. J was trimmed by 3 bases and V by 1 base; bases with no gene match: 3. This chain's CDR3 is CASSQAGTSDYEQYF. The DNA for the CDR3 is TGTGCCAGCAGCCAAGCGGGGACTAGCGACTACGAGCAGTACTTC.

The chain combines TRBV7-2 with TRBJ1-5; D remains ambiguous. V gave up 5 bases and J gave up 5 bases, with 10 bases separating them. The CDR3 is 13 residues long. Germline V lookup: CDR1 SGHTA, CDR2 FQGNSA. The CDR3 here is CASSEWADQPQHF. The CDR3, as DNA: TGTGCCAGCAGCGAGTGGGCAGATCAGCCCCAGCATTTT. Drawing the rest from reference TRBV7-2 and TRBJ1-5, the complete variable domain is GAGVSQSPSNKVTEKGKDVELRCDPISGHTALYWYRQSLGQGLEFLIYFQGNSAPDKSGLPSDRFSAERTGGSVSTLTIQRTQQEDSAVYLCASSEWADQPQHFGDGTRLSIL.

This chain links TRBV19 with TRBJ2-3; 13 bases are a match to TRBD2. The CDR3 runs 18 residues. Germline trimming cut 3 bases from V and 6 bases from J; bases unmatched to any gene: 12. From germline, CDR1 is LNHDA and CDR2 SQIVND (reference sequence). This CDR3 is CASSMEVLAGGSSDTQYF. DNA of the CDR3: TGTGCCAGTAGTATGGAAGTACTAGCGGGGGGGTCGTCGGATACGCAGTATTTT.

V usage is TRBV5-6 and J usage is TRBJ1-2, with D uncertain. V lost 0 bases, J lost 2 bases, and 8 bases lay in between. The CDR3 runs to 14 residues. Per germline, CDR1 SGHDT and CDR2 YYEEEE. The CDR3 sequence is CASSLVPGNYGYTF. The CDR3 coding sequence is TGTGCCAGCAGCTTGGTTCCGGGGAACTATGGCTACACCTTC. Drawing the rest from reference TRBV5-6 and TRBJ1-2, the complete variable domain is DAGVTQSPTHLIKTRGQQVTLRCSPKSGHDTVSWYQQALGQGPQFIFQYYEEEERQRGNFPDRFSGHQFPNYSSELNVNALLLGDSALYLCASSLVPGNYGYTFGSGTRLTVV.

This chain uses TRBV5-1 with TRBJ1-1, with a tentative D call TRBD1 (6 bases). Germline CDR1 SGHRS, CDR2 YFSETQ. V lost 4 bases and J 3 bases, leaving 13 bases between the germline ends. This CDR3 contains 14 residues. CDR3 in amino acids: CASSPGQTYTEAFF. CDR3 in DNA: TGCGCCAGCAGCCCCGGACAGACGTACACTGAAGCTTTCTTT.

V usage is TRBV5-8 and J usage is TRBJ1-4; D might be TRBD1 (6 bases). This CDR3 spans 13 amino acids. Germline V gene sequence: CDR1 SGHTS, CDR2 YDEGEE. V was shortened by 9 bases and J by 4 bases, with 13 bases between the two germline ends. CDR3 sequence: CANNRVNNEKLFF. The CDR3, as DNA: TGTGCCAACAACAGGGTCAATAATGAAAAACTGTTTTTT.

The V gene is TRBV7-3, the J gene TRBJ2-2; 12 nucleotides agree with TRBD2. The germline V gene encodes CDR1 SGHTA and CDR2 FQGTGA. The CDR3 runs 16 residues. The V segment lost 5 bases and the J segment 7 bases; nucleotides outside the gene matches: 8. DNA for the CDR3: TGTGCCAGCAGCCTCCTAGCGGGGGGGCTGTACGGGGAGCTGTTTTTT. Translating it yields CASSLLAGGLYGELFF. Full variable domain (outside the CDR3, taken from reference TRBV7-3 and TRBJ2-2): GAGVSQTPSNKVTEKGKYVELRCDPISGHTALYWYRQSLGQGPEFLIYFQGTGAADDSGLPNDRFFAVRPEGSVSTLKIQRTERGDSAVYLCASSLLAGGLYGELFFGEGSRLTVL.

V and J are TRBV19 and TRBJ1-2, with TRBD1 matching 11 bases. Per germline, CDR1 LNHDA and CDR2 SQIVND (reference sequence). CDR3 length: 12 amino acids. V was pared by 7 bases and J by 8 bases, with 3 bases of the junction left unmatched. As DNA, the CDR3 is TGTGCCAGTACGGACAGGGGGCACGGCTACACCTTC. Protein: CASTDRGHGYTF.

CDR3 bases: TGTGCCTGGAGTTGGGACTTGTATAATTCACCCCTCCACTTT. Protein product: CAWSWDLYNSPLHF. The genes are TRBV30 and TRBJ1-6; a possible D gene is TRBD1 (5 bases). Trimming shortened V by 2 bases and J by 4 bases, and 9 bases separated the two germline ends. The germline CDR1 and CDR2 sequences are GTSNPN and SVGIG (reference sequence). The length of the CDR3 is 14 residues.

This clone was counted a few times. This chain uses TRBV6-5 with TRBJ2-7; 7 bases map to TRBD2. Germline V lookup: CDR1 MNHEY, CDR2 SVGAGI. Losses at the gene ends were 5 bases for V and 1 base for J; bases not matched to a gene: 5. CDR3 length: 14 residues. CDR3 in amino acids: CASSLGTTSYEQYF. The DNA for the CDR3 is TGTGCCAGCAGTCTCGGGACTACGTCCTACGAGCAGTACTTC.